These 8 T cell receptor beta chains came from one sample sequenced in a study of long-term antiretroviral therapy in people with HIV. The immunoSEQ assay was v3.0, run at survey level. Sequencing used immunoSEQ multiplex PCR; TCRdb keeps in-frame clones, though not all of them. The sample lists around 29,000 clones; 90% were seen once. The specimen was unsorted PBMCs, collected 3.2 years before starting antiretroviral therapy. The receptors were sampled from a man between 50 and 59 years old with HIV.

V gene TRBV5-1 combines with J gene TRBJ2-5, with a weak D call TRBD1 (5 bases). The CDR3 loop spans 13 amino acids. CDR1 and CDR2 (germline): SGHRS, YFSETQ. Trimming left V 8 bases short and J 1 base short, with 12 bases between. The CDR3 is CASLGQGQETQYF. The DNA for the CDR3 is TGCGCCAGTCTGGGGCAGGGCCAAGAGACCCAGTACTTC.

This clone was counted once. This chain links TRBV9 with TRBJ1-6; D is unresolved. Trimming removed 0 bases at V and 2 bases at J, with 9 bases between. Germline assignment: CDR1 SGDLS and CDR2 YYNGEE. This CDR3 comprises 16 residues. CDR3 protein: CASSVVSQAYNSPLHF. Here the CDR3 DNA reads TGTGCCAGCAGCGTAGTGAGCCAAGCCTATAATTCACCCCTCCACTTT.

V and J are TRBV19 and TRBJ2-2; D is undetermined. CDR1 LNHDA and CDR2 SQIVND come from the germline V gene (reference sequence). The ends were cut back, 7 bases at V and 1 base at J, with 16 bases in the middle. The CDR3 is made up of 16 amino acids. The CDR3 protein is CASMYPGFENTGELFF. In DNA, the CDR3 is TGTGCCAGTATGTATCCGGGTTTTGAGAACACCGGGGAGCTGTTTTTT.

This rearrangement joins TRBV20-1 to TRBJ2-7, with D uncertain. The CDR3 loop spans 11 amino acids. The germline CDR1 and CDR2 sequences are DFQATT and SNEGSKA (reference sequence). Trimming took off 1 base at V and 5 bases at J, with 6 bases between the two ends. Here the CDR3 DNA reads TGCAGTGCTAGAGTAGAGCACGAGCAGTACTTC. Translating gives CSARVEHEQYF.

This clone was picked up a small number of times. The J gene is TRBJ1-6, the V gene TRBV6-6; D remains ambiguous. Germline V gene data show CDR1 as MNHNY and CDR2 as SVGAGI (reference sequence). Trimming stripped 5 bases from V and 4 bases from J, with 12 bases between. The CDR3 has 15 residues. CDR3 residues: CASSLLGTYNSPLHF. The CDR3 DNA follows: TGTGCCAGCAGTCTACTTGGCACATATAATTCACCCCTCCACTTT.

CDR3 bases: TGTGCCAGTATTTCGACAGTGAACACTGAAGCTTTCTTT. The encoded protein is CASISTVNTEAFF. The chain links TRBV19 to TRBJ1-1, with D perhaps matching TRBD1 (5 bases). Between the trimmed V and J ends, which lost 7 bases and 0 bases, there was a span of 9 bases. CDR3 length: 13 amino acids. Germline-derived CDR1 and CDR2 are LNHDA and SQIVND (reference sequence).

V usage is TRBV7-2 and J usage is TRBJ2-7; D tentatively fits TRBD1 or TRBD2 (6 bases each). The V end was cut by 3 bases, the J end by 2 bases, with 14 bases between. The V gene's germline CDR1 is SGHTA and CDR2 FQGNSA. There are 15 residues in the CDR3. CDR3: CASSFRGLSPYEQYF. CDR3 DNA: TGTGCCAGCAGCTTCCGGGGGCTTTCTCCCTACGAGCAGTACTTC.

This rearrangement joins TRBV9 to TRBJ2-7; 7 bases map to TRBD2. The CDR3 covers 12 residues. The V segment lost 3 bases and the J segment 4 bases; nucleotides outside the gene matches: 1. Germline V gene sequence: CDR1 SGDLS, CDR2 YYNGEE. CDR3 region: CASSAGGYEQYF. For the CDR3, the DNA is TGTGCCAGCAGCGCCGGGGGGTACGAGCAGTACTTC.